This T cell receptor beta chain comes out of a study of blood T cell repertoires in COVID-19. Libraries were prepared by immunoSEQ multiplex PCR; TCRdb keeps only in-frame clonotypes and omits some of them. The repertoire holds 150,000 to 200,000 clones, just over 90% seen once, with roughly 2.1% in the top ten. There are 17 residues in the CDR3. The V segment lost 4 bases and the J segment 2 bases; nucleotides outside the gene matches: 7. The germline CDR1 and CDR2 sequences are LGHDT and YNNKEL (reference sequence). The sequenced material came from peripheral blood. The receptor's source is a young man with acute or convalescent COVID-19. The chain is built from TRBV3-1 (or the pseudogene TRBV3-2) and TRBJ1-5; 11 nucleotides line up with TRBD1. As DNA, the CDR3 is TGTGCCAGCAGCCCCGGACAGGGGGCACCTCGCAATCAGCCCCAGCATTTT. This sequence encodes CASSPGQGAPRNQPQHF.